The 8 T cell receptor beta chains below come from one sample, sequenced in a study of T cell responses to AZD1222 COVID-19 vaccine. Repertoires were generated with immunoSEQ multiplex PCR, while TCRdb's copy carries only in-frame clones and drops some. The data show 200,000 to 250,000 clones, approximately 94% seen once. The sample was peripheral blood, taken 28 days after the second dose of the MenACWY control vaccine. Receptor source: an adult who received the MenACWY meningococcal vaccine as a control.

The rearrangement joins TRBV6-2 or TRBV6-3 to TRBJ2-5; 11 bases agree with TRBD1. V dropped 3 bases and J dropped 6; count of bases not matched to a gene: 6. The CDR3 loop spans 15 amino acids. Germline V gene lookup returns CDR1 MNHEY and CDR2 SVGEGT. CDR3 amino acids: CASSYSDRGRQTQYF. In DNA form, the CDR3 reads TGTGCCAGCAGTTATTCGGACAGGGGGCGCCAGACCCAGTACTTC.

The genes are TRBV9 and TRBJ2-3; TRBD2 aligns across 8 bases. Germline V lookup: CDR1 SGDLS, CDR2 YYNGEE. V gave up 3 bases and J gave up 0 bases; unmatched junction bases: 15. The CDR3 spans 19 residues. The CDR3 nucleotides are TGTGCCAGCAGCGGCTCCGGGGGGGCACAGGGAGGGAGCACAGATACGCAGTATTTT. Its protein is CASSGSGGAQGGSTDTQYF.

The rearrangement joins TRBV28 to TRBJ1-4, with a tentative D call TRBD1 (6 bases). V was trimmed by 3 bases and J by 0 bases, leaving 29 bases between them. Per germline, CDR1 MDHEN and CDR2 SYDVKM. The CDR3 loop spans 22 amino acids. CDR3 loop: CASSFVDSEPPKSPATNEKLFF. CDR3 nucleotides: TGTGCCAGCAGTTTCGTGGACAGTGAACCTCCAAAATCACCTGCAACTAATGAAAAACTGTTTTTT.

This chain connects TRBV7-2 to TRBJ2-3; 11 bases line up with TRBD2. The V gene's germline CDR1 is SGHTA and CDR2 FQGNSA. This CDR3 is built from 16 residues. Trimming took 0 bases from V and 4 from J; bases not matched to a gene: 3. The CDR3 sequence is CASSLAELAGADTQYF. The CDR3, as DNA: TGTGCCAGCAGCTTAGCGGAACTAGCGGGAGCAGATACGCAGTATTTT.

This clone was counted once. The CDR3 DNA is TGTGCCAGCAGCCCTGGATTTTCCTACGAGCAGTACTTC. Protein: CASSPGFSYEQYF. The chain combines TRBV7-9 with TRBJ2-7; D unresolved. The V gene's germline CDR1 is SEHNR and CDR2 FQNEAQ (reference sequence). CDR3 size: 13 residues. The V end was cut by 5 bases, the J end by 1 base, with 9 bases between.

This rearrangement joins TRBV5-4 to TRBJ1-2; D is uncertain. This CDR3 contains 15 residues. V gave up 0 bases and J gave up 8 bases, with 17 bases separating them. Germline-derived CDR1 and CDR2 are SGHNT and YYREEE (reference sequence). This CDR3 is CASSLDRWAGRGYTF. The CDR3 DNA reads TGTGCCAGCAGCTTGGATCGTTGGGCAGGAAGAGGCTACACCTTC. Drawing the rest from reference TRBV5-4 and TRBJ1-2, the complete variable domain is ETGVTQSPTHLIKTRGQQVTLRCSSQSGHNTVSWYQQALGQGPQFIFQYYREEENGRGNFPPRFSGLQFPNYSSELNVNALELDDSALYLCASSLDRWAGRGYTFGSGTRLTVV.

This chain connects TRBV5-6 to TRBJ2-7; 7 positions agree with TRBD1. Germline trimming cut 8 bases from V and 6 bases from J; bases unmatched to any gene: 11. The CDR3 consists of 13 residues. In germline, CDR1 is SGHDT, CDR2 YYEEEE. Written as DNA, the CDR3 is TGTGCCAGTAAACCGGGACAGCAAACCGAGCAGTACTTC. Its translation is CASKPGQQTEQYF.

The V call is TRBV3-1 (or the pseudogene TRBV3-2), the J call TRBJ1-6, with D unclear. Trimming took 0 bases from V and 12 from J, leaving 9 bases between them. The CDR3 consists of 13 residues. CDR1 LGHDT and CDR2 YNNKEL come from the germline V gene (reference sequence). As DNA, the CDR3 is TGTGCCAGCAGCCAAGAGGGAGGTGGACCCCTCCACTTT. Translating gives CASSQEGGGPLHF.